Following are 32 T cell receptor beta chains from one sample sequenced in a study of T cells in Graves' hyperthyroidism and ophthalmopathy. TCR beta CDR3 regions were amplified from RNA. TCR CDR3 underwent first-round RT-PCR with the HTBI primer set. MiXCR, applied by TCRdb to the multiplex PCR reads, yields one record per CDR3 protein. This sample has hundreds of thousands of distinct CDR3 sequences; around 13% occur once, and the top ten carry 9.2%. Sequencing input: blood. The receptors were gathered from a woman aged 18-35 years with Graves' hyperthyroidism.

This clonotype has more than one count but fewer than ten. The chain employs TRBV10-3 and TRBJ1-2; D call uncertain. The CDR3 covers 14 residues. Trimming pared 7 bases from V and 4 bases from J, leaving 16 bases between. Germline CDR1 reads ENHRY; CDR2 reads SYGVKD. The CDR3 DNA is TGTGCCATCAATGCCGACGGGGTAAGCTATGGCTACACCTTC. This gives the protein CAINADGVSYGYTF.

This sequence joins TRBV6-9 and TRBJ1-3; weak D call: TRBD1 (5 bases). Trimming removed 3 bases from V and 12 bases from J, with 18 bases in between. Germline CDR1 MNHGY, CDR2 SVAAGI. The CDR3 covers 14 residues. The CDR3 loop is CASSYWQGSSNIYF. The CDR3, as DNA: TGTGCCAGCAGTTACTGGCAGGGAAGTTCTAACATATATTTT.

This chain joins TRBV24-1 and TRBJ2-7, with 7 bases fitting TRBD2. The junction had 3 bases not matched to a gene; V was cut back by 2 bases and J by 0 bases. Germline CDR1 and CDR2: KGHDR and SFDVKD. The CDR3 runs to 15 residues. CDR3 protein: CATSDSSGSSYEQYF. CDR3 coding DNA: TGTGCCACCAGTGATTCTAGCGGCAGCTCCTACGAGCAGTACTTC.

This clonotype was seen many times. The CDR3 sequence: CASSSKGIKDTEAFF. Written as DNA, the CDR3 is TGTGCCAGCAGCTCAAAAGGGATCAAAGACACTGAAGCTTTCTTT. This rearrangement joins TRBV5-5 to TRBJ1-1, with D unresolved. The CDR3 consists of 15 residues. From germline, CDR1 is SGHKS and CDR2 YYEKEE (reference sequence). The V end was cut by 3 bases, the J end by 3 bases, with 15 bases between.

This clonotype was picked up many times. The CDR3 nucleotides read TGTGCCAGCAGTTTATCGAGAAGCGGGGGGGCCCAAGCAAATACGCAGTATTTT. Its translation: CASSLSRSGGAQANTQYF. V gene TRBV27 combines with J gene TRBJ2-3; 10 nucleotides match TRBD2. In germline, CDR1 is MNHEY, CDR2 SMNVEV (reference sequence). V was pared by 0 bases and J by 7 bases, with 13 bases of the junction left unmatched. The CDR3 contains 18 residues.

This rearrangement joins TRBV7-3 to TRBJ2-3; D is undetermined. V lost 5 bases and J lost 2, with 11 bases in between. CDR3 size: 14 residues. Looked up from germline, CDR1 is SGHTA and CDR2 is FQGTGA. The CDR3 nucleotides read TGTGCCAGCAGCGCAGATCAATCCACAGATACGCAGTATTTT. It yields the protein CASSADQSTDTQYF.

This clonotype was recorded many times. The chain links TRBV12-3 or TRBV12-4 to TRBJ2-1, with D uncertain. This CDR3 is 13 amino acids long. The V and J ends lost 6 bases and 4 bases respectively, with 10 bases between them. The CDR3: CASRASQYNEQFF. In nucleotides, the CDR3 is TGTGCCAGCAGGGCCTCACAGTACAATGAGCAGTTCTTC.

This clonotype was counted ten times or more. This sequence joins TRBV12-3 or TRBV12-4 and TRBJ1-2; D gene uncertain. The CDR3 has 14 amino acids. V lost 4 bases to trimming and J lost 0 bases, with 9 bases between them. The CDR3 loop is CASSWTETNYGYTF. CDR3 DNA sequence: TGTGCCAGCAGTTGGACGGAAACTAACTATGGCTACACCTTC.

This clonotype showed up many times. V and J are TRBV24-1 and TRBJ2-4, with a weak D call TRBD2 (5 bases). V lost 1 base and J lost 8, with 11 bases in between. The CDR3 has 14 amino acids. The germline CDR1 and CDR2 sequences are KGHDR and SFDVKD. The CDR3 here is CATSDLDHGDIQYF. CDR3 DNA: TGTGCCACCAGTGATTTAGATCACGGGGACATTCAGTACTTC.

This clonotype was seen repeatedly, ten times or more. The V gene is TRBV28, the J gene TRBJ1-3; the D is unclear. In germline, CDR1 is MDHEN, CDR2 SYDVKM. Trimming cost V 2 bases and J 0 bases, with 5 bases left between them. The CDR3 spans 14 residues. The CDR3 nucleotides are TGTGCCAGCAGTTTACGAGCCTCTGGAAACACCATATATTTT. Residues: CASSLRASGNTIYF. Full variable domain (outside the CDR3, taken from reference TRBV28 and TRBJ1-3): DVKVTQSSRYLVKRTGEKVFLECVQDMDHENMFWYRQDPGLGLRLIYFSYDVKMKEKGDIPEGYSVSREKKERFSLILESASTNQTSMYLCASSLRASGNTIYFGEGSWLTVV.

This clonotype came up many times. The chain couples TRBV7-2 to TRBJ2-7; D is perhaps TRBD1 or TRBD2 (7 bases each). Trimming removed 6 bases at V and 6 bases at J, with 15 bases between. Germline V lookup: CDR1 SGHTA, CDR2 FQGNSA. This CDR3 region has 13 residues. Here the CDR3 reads CASRNRGGSEQYF. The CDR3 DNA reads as TGTGCCAGCAGAAACAGGGGAGGGAGCGAGCAGTACTTC.

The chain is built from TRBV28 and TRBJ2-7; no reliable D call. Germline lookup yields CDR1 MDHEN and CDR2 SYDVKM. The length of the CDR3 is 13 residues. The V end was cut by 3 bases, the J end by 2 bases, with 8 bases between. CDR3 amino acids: CASSLRDPYEQYF. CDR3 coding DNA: TGTGCCAGCAGTTTGCGAGACCCCTACGAGCAGTACTTC.

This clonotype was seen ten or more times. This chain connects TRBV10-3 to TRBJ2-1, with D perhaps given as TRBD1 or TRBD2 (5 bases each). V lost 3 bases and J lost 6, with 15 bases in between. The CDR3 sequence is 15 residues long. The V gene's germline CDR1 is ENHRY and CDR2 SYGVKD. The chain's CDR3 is CAISDKGTASNEQFF. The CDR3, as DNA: TGTGCCATCAGTGACAAAGGGACGGCTTCCAATGAGCAGTTCTTC.

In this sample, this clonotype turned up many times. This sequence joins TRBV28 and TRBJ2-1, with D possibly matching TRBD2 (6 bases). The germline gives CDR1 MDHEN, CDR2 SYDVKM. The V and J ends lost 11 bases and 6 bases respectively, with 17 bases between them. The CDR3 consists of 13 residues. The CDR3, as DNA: TGTGCCGGCCGCGGGACCAATAGCAATGAGCAGTTCTTC. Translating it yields CAGRGTNSNEQFF.

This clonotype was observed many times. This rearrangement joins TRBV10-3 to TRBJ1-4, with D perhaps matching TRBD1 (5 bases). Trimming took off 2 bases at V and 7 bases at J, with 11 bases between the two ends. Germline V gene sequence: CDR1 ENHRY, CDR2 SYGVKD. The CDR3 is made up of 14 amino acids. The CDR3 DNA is TGTGCCATCAGTGAGGGCAGGGAGACTGAAAAACTGTTTTTT. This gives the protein CAISEGRETEKLFF.

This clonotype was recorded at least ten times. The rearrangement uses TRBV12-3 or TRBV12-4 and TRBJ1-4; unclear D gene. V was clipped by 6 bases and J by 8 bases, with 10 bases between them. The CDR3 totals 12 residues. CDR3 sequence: CASRDPGEKLFF. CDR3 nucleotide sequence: TGTGCCAGCAGAGATCCGGGGGAAAAACTGTTTTTT.

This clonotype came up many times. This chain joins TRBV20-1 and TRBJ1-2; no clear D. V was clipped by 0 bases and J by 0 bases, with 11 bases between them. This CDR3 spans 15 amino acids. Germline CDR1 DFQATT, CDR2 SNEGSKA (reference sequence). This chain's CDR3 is CSARDRRGSNYGYTF. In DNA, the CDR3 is TGCAGTGCTAGAGATCGGCGGGGATCTAACTATGGCTACACCTTC.

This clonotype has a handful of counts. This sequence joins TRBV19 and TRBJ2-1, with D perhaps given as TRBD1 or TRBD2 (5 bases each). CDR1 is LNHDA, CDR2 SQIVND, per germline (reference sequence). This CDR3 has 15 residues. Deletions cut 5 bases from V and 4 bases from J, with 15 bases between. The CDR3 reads CASSSSGTLYNEQFF. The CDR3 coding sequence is TGTGCCAGTAGTTCCTCCGGGACCCTTTACAATGAGCAGTTCTTC.

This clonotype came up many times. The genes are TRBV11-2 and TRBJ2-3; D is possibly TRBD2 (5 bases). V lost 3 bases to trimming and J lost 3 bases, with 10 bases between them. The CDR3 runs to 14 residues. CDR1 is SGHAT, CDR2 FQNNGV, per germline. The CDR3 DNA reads TGTGCCAGCAGCTTTTCGAGAGGGACAGATACGCAGTATTTT. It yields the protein CASSFSRGTDTQYF.

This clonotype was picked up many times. The CDR3 DNA reads as TGTGCCAGCAGTTCCCCGGGGGAGCAGTTCTTC. The encoded protein is CASSSPGEQFF. The gene calls are TRBV12-3 or TRBV12-4 and TRBJ2-1, with TRBD2 as a possible D gene (5 bases). V was clipped by 4 bases and J by 10 bases, with 8 bases between them. This CDR3 comprises 11 residues.

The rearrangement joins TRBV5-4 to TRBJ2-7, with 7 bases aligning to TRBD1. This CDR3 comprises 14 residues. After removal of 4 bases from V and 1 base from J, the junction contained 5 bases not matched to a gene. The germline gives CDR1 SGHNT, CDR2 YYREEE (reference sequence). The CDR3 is CASSGPGQSYEQYF. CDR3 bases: TGTGCCAGCAGCGGACCGGGACAGTCCTACGAGCAGTACTTC.

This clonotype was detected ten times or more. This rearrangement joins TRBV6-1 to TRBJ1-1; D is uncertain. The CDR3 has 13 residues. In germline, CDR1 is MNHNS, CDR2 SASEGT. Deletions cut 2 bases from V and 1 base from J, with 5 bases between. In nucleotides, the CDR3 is TGTGCCAGCAGTGAATTTCGGAACACTGAAGCTTTCTTT. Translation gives CASSEFRNTEAFF.

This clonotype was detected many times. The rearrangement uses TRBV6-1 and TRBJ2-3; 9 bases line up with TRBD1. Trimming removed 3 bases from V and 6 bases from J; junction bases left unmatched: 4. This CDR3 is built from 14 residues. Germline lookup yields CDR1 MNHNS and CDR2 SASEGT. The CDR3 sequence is CASSEGQGIDTQYF. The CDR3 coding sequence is TGTGCCAGCAGTGAGGGACAGGGAATTGATACGCAGTATTTT.

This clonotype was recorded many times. Here the CDR3 reads CASSPATGLYGYTF. CDR3 DNA sequence: TGTGCCAGCTCACCCGCGACAGGCCTCTATGGCTACACCTTC. The chain uses TRBV18 and TRBJ1-2; perhaps TRBD1 as D (6 bases). Trimming removed 3 bases from V and 4 bases from J, with 12 bases in between. Germline CDR1 reads KGHSH; CDR2 reads LQKENI. The CDR3 covers 14 residues.

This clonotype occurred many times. The CDR3 is CATSDLTGESSYNEQFF. As DNA, the CDR3 is TGTGCCACCAGTGATTTGACAGGGGAGAGCTCCTACAATGAGCAGTTCTTC. The chain employs TRBV24-1 and TRBJ2-1, with 7 nucleotides matching TRBD1. The V gene end was trimmed by 0 bases and the J gene end by 0 bases; junction bases not matched to a gene: 4. This CDR3 is built from 17 residues. Germline V gene data show CDR1 as KGHDR and CDR2 as SFDVKD.

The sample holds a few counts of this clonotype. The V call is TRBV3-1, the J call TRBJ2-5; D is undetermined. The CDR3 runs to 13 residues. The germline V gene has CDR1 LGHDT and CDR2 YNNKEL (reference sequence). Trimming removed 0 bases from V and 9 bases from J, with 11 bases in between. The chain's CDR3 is CASSQEGSGAQYF. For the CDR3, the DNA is TGTGCCAGCAGCCAAGAGGGATCTGGAGCCCAGTACTTC.

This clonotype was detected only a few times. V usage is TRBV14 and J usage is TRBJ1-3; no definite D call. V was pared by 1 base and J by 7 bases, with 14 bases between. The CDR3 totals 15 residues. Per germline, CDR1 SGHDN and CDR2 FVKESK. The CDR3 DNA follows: TGTGCCAGCAGCCAAGTGGCCGGCAGCCCTAACACCATATATTTT. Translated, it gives CASSQVAGSPNTIYF.

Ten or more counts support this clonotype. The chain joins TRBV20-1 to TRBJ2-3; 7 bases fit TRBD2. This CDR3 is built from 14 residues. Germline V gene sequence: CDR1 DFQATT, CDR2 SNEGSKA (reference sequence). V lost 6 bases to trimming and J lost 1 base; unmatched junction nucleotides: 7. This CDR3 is CSAILAARTDTQYF. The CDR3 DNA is TGCAGTGCCATCCTAGCGGCCCGCACAGATACGCAGTATTTT.

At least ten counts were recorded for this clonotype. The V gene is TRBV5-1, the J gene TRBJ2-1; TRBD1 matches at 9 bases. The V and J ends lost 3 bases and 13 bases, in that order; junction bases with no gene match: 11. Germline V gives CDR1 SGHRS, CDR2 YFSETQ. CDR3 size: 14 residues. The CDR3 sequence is CASSSEQGASLQFF. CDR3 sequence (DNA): TGCGCCAGCAGCTCGGAACAGGGGGCGAGTCTCCAGTTCTTC. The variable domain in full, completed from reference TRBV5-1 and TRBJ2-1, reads KAGVTQTPRYLIKTRGQQVTLSCSPISGHRSVSWYQQTPGQGLQFLFEYFSETQRNKGNFPGRFSGRQFSNSRSEMNVSTLELGDSALYLCASSSEQGASLQFFGPGTRLTVL.

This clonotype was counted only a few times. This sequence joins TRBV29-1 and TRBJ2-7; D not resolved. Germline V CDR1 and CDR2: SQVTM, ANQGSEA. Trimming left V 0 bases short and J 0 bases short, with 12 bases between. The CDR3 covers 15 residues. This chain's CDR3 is CSVEDVGRSSYEQYF. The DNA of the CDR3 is TGCAGCGTTGAAGACGTTGGCCGGAGCTCCTACGAGCAGTACTTC.

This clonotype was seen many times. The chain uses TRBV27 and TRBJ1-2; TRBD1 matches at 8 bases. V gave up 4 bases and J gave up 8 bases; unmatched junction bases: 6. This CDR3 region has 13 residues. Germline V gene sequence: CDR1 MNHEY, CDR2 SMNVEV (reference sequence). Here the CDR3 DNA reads TGTGCCAGCAGTTACCCAGGGGGCTTCGGCTACACCTTC. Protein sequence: CASSYPGGFGYTF.

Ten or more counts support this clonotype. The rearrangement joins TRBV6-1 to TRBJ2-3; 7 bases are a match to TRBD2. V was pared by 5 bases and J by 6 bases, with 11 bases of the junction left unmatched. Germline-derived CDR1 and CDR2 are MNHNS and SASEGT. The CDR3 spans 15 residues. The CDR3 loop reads CASSPLAPSGDTQYF. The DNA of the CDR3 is TGTGCCAGCAGTCCACTAGCGCCCTCCGGCGATACGCAGTATTTT.